This T cell receptor (beta chain) was retrieved from a study of patients and donors after allogeneic stem cell transplantation. Germline V gives CDR1 KGHDR, CDR2 SFDVKD. With 6 bases removed from V and 3 bases from J, the gap between germline ends came to 11 bases. The CDR3 runs to 14 residues. Only a few counts were recorded for this clonotype. MiXCR was run by TCRdb on the RT-PCR reads, yielding one entry per CDR3 protein. Here the sample spans roughly 7,000 distinct CDR3 sequences, about 13% being singletons. This rearrangement joins TRBV24-1 to TRBJ2-1; D is undetermined. Sequencing was done on a sample of blood, either unsorted or a sorted T cell fraction (not recorded which). The source is a human donor who was either an allogeneic HSCT recipient or a stem cell or donor lymphocyte infusion donor (not recorded which). It is not recorded whose cells these are; they may come from a transplant donor. CDR3 loop: CATSSGQNYNEQFF. CDR3 nucleotide sequence: TGTGCCACCAGTTCGGGCCAGAACTACAATGAGCAGTTCTTC.